This T cell receptor beta chain was sequenced during a study of response to subunit inactivated influenza vaccine. Using its own MiXCR run on the RT-PCR reads, TCRdb lists one record per CDR3 protein. This sample carries 600,000 to 850,000 distinct CDR3 sequences, approximately 14% of them seen once, and the ten largest clones take 7.6%. Germline V CDR1 and CDR2: LNHNV, YYDKDF (reference sequence). Trimming took 8 bases from V and 0 from J, leaving 8 bases between them. The CDR3 covers 13 residues. Details on this clonotype: Its antigen remains unidentified.

Study-level points and caveats: It was the authors' suggestion that each seasonal influenza vaccination recruits few new T cells.

The material sequenced was PBMCs from blood, taken approximately 15 days before vaccination. The sequence was collected from a man aged 45-60 years who received an inactivated influenza vaccine. This rearrangement joins TRBV15 to TRBJ2-4; no clear D. CDR3: CATHDLAKNIQYF. In DNA form, the CDR3 reads TGTGCCACCCACGACCTAGCCAAAAACATTCAGTACTTC.